The present T cell receptor beta chain was sequenced within a study of blood T cell repertoires in COVID-19. Study at large: Both acute and convalescent COVID-19 samples were obtained from the United States, Italy and Spain.

Generated by immunoSEQ multiplex PCR, the TCRdb table keeps only in-frame clones and is missing some. This repertoire shows roughly 90,000 clones, about nine tenths found once; its top ten account for about 2%. The sequenced material came from peripheral blood. This sequence was found in a man aged 50 to 59 with acute or convalescent COVID-19.

CDR3 region: CASSSAGGTGELFF. DNA for the CDR3: TGTGCCAGCAGCTCGGCGGGGGGGACCGGGGAGCTGTTTTTT. V is TRBV5-4 and J is TRBJ2-2, with 9 bases lining up with TRBD2. This CDR3 comprises 14 residues. Germline trimming cut 3 bases from V and 5 bases from J; bases unmatched to any gene: 2. Germline CDR1 and CDR2: SGHNT and YYREEE (reference sequence).